Below, 15 T cell receptor beta chains from the same sample are listed, as sequenced in a study of response to subunit inactivated influenza vaccine. MiXCR, run by TCRdb on the RT-PCR reads, gives a single entry per CDR3 protein. The table includes approximately 520,000 distinct CDR3 sequences, around 25% detected once. Sequenced material: CD4+ T cells sorted from PBMCs, taken 5 days after vaccination. These receptors all come from a middle-aged man who received an inactivated influenza vaccine.

The V gene is TRBV12-3 or TRBV12-4, the J gene TRBJ2-1; possible D gene TRBD2, 6 bases. V was shortened by 4 bases and J by 8 bases, with 21 bases between the two germline ends. This CDR3 region has 16 residues. CDR3 in amino acids: CASSSPSAQAAHEQFF. In DNA, the CDR3 is TGTGCCAGCAGTTCCCCTAGCGCCCAGGCGGCCCATGAGCAGTTCTTC.

The chain employs TRBV20-1 and TRBJ2-3; 9 bases are a match to TRBD2. The germline V gene has CDR1 DFQATT and CDR2 SNEGSKA (reference sequence). V gave up 7 bases and J gave up 5 bases; unmatched junction bases: 7. The CDR3 length is 13 residues. The CDR3 protein is CSGGLAGRDTQYF. DNA for the CDR3: TGCAGTGGAGGGCTAGCGGGAAGAGATACGCAGTATTTT.

V and J are TRBV12-3 or TRBV12-4 and TRBJ1-3, with a possible D match to TRBD1 (6 bases). With 5 bases removed from V and 0 bases from J, the gap between germline ends came to 8 bases. This CDR3 contains 14 residues. In DNA form, the CDR3 reads TGTGCCAGCAGTGGACAGAGCTCTGGAAACACCATATATTTT. This gives the protein CASSGQSSGNTIYF.

This chain links TRBV4-1 with TRBJ1-1, with no clear D. This CDR3 is built from 15 residues. Per the germline V gene, CDR1 is MGHRA and CDR2 is YSYEKL. V lost 2 bases, J lost 3 bases, and 13 bases lay in between. Here the CDR3 DNA reads TGCGCCAGCAGCCAACGGGTTATCGCGGACACTGAAGCTTTCTTT. This translates into CASSQRVIADTEAFF.

For the CDR3, the DNA is TGTGCCATCAGTCAGGGGGTAAGCGAAGAGACCCAGTACTTC. Translated, it gives CAISQGVSEETQYF. The chain combines TRBV10-3 with TRBJ2-5; 7 bases are a match to TRBD1. Germline V gives CDR1 ENHRY, CDR2 SYGVKD. The CDR3 is 14 residues long. With V trimmed by 5 bases and J by 3 bases, 6 bases remained unmatched.

This clonotype was seen more than once but under ten times. This chain joins TRBV5-1 and TRBJ2-4; 9 positions agree with TRBD1. Trimming removed 4 bases from V and 6 bases from J; junction bases left unmatched: 5. The CDR3 contains 14 residues. Germline V gene lookup returns CDR1 SGHRS and CDR2 YFSETQ. The CDR3 region has the DNA TGCGCCAGCAGCAGTACAGGGGGCGGAAACATTCAGTACTTC. Translation: CASSSTGGGNIQYF.

This clonotype was picked up many times. At one end, the junction sequence differs from germline, possibly due to a read error. The chain is built from TRBV7-7 and TRBJ2-5; 9 bases are a match to TRBD1. This CDR3 contains 14 residues. Germline CDR1 SSHAT, CDR2 FNYEAQ (reference sequence). CDR3 residues: CASSSGTGKETQYF. The CDR3, as DNA: TGTGCTAGCAGCTCCGGGACAGGGAAAGAGACCCAGTACTTC.

This chain joins TRBV11-2 and TRBJ2-3, with 16 bases lining up with TRBD2. The CDR3 extends over 18 amino acids. Trimming took 2 bases from V and 3 from J; bases not matched to a gene: 5. Germline loops: CDR1 SGHAT, CDR2 FQNNGV. The CDR3 nucleotides read TGTGCCAGCAGCTTAATGGGGACTAGCGGGGGGGCAACAGATACGCAGTATTTT. It specifies CASSLMGTSGGATDTQYF.

This clonotype was seen only a few times. The genes are TRBV10-3 and TRBJ2-5; 9 nucleotides agree with TRBD2. V lost 9 bases to trimming and J lost 2 bases; unmatched junction nucleotides: 4. The CDR3 sequence is 13 residues long. Germline V lookup: CDR1 ENHRY, CDR2 SYGVKD. CDR3 amino acids: CAISTSGQETQYF. The CDR3 DNA reads TGTGCCATATCGACTAGCGGACAAGAGACCCAGTACTTC.

V and J are TRBV7-3 and TRBJ2-1; D not certain. The CDR3 is made up of 13 amino acids. V was pared by 2 bases and J by 6 bases, with 8 bases between. The germline V gene encodes CDR1 SGHTA and CDR2 FQGTGA. In DNA, the CDR3 is TGTGCCAGCAGCTTATCCCCGCTCAATGAGCAGTTCTTC. Its translation: CASSLSPLNEQFF.

The rearrangement uses TRBV12-3 or TRBV12-4 and TRBJ1-4, with D unresolved. V lost 5 bases, J lost 8 bases, and 9 bases lay in between. This CDR3 has 12 residues. CDR3: CASSRGYEKLFF. In nucleotides, the CDR3 is TGTGCCAGCAGTAGAGGGTACGAAAAACTGTTTTTT.

This chain joins TRBV20-1 and TRBJ2-7, with 14 bases aligning to TRBD2. The CDR3 extends over 16 amino acids. After removal of 5 bases from V and 0 bases from J, the junction contained 6 bases not matched to a gene. CDR1 is DFQATT and CDR2 is SNEGSKA in the germline V gene (reference sequence). The CDR3 DNA reads TGCAGTGCTGACGGGACTAGCGGGAGCCCCTCCTACGAGCAGTACTTC. Residues: CSADGTSGSPSYEQYF.

This clonotype was counted many times. The chain employs TRBV20-1 and TRBJ2-3; TRBD2 aligns across 12 bases. The CDR3 runs 17 residues. V gave up 0 bases and J gave up 5 bases; unmatched junction bases: 9. In germline, CDR1 is DFQATT, CDR2 SNEGSKA (reference sequence). The CDR3 nucleotides are TGCAGTGCTAGAGATCCCAGACTAGCGGGAGATGAAGATACGCAGTATTTT. Translating gives CSARDPRLAGDEDTQYF.

This clonotype was detected a few times. The chain uses TRBV19 and TRBJ1-2; no clear D. V was pared by 6 bases and J by 0 bases, with 11 bases between. The CDR3 is 14 amino acids. Germline CDR1 LNHDA, CDR2 SQIVND (reference sequence). CDR3 region: CASSINRANYGYTF. As DNA, the CDR3 is TGTGCCAGTAGCATCAACAGAGCTAACTATGGCTACACCTTC.

This clonotype occurred many times. The chain has TRBV7-2 and TRBJ2-5, with D perhaps TRBD2 (6 bases). Trimming took off 5 bases at V and 4 bases at J, with 17 bases between the two ends. This CDR3 is 15 amino acids long. Germline-derived CDR1 and CDR2 are SGHTA and FQGNSA. CDR3 sequence (DNA): TGTGCCAGCAGCAAAACTAGCAGGGTTAGAGAGACCCAGTACTTC. This codes for CASSKTSRVRETQYF.